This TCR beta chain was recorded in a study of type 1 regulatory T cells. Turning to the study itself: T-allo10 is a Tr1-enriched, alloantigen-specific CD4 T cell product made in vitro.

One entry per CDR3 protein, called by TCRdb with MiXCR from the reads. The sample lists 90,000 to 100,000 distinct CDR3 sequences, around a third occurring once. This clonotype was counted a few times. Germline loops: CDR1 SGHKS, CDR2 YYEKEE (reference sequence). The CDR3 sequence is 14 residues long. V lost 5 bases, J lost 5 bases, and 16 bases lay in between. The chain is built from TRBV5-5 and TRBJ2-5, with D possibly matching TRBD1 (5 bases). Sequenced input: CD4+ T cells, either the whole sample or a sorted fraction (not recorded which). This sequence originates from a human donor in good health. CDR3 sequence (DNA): TGTGCCAGCAGATCGGACACCTCAAGGGAGACCCAGTACTTC. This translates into CASRSDTSRETQYF.